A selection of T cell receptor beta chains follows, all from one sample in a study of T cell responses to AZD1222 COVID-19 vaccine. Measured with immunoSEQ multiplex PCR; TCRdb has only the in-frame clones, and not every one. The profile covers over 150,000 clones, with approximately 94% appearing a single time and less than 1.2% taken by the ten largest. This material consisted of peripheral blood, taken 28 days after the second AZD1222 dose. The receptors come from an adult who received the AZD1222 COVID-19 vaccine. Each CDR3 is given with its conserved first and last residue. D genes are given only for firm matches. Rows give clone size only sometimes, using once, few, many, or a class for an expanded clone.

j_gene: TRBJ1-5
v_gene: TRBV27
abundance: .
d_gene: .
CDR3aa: CASSLYGLGQPQHF
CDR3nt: TGTGCCAGCAGTTTATACGGACTAGGGCAGCCCCAGCATTTT

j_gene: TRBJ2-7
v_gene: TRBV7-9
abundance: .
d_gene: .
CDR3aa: CASSPYRGLDHEQYF
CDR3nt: TGTGCCAGCAGCCCCTACCGAGGGCTCGACCACGAGCAGTACTTC

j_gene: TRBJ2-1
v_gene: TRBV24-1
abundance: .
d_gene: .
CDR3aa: CATSVLTIRGAEQFF
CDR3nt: TGTGCCACCAGTGTCCTGACCATCAGGGGGGCTGAGCAGTTCTTC

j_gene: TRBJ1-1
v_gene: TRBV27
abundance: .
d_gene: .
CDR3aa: CASSFAGTAEINEAFF
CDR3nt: TGTGCCAGCAGTTTTGCGGGGACCGCGGAAATAAATGAAGCTTTCTTT

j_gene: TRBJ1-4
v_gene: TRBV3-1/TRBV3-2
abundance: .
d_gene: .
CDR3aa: CASSQTETTNEKLFF
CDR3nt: TGTGCCAGCAGCCAAACAGAAACAACTAATGAAAAACTGTTTTTT

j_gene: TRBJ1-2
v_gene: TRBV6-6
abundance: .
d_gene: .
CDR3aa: CASTRGDYGYTF
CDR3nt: TGTGCCAGCACCCGGGGGGACTATGGCTACACCTTC

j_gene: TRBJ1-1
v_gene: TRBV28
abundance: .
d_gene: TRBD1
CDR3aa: CASSLVGGGLGDTEAFF
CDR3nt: TGTGCCAGCAGTTTAGTCGGAGGGGGCTTAGGTGACACTGAAGCTTTCTTT

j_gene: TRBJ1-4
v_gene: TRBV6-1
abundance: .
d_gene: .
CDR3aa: CASSEAKGTEKLFF
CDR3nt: TGTGCCAGCAGTGAAGCGAAGGGTACCGAAAAACTGTTTTTT

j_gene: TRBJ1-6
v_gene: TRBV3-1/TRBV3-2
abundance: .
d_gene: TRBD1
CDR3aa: CASGGQGGVSPLHF
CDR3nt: TGTGCCAGCGGCGGACAGGGGGGCGTTTCACCCCTCCACTTT

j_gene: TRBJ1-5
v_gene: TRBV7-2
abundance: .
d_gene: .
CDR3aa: CASSPDGQPQHF
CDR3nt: TGTGCCAGCAGCCCAGACGGTCAGCCCCAGCATTTT

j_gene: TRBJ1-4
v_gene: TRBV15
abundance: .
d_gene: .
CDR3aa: CATSRDVGRKLFF
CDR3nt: TGTGCCACCAGCAGAGATGTTGGACGAAAACTGTTTTTT

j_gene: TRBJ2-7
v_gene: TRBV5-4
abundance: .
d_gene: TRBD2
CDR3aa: CASSLGPAGATYEQYF
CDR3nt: TGTGCCAGCAGCTTGGGGCCAGCGGGGGCCACCTACGAGCAGTACTTC

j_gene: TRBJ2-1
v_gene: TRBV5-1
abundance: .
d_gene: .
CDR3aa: CASSPTLTNNEQFF
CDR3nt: TGCGCCAGCAGCCCAACCCTCACTAACAATGAGCAGTTCTTC

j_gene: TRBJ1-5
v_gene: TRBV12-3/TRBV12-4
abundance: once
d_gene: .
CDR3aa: CASSFNGQPQHF
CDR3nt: TGTGCCAGCAGTTTCAACGGTCAGCCCCAGCATTTT

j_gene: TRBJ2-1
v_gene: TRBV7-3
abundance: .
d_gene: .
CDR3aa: CASSLQGLTYNEQFF
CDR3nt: TGTGCCAGCAGCTTACAGGGTTTGACCTACAATGAGCAGTTCTTC

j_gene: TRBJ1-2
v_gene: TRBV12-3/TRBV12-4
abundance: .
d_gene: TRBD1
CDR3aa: CAITKDRGYGYTF
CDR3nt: TGTGCCATCACAAAAGACAGGGGCTATGGCTACACCTTC

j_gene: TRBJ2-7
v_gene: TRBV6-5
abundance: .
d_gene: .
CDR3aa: CASSYSNPDWYEQYF
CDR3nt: TGTGCCAGCAGTTACTCGAATCCAGATTGGTACGAGCAGTACTTC

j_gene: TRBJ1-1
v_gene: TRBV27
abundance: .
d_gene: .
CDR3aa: CASSLSSGYTEAFF
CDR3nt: TGTGCCAGCAGTTTATCATCAGGGTACACTGAAGCTTTCTTT

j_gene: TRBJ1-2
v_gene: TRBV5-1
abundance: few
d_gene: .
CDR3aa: CASSLERANYGYTF
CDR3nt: TGCGCCAGCAGCTTGGAGCGAGCTAACTATGGCTACACCTTC

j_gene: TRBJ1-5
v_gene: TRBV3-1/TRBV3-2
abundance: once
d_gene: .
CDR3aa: CASSQGGGNNQPQHF
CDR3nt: TGTGCCAGCAGCCAAGGGGGCGGGAACAATCAGCCCCAGCATTTT

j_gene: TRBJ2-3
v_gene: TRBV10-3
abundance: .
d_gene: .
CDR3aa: CAISEGPTRAPSTDTQYF
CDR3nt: TGTGCCATCAGTGAAGGGCCAACAAGGGCTCCTAGCACAGATACGCAGTATTTT

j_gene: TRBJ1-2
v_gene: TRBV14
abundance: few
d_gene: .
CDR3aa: CASSPLGGAGGYTF
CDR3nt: TGTGCCAGCAGCCCCCTCGGGGGGGCAGGTGGCTACACCTTC

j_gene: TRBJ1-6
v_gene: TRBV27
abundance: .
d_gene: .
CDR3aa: CASRSRDSYNSPLHF
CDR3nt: TGTGCCAGCAGATCTCGGGACTCTTATAATTCACCCCTCCACTTT

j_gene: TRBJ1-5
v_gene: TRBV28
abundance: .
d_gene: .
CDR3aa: CASSWGGRVNQPQHF
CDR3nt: TGTGCCAGCAGTTGGGGGGGCAGGGTCAATCAGCCCCAGCATTTT

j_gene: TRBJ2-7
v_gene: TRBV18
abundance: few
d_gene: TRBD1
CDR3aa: CASSGQGANLGEQYF
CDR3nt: TGTGCCAGCTCAGGACAGGGGGCGAACCTTGGAGAGCAGTACTTC

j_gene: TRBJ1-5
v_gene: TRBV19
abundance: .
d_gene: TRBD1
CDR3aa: CASSTGQGLGPQHF
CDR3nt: TGTGCCAGTAGTACGGGACAGGGATTAGGGCCCCAGCATTTT

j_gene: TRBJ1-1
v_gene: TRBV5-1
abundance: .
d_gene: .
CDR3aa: CASSWDAMNTEAFF
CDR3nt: TGCGCCAGCAGTTGGGACGCAATGAACACTGAAGCTTTCTTT

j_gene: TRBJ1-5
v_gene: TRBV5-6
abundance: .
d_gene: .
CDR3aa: CASSLYGFSNQPQHF
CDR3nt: TGTGCCAGCAGCTTGTATGGCTTTAGCAATCAGCCCCAGCATTTT

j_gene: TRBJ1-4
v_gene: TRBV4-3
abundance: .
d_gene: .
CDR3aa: CASSQVGRGLPNEKLFF
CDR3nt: TGCGCCAGCAGCCAAGTTGGCCGGGGCCTGCCTAATGAAAAACTGTTTTTT

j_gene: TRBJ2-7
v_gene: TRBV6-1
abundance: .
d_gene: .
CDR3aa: CASSPRDEQYF
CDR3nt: TGTGCCAGCAGCCCCAGGGACGAGCAGTACTTC

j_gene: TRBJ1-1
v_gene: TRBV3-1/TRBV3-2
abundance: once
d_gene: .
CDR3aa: CASSLPGGIEAFF
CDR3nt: TGTGCCAGCAGCCTCCCAGGAGGGATTGAAGCTTTCTTT

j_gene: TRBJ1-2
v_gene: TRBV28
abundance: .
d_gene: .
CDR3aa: CASSTAWQGYTF
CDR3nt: TGTGCCAGTAGTACGGCCTGGCAAGGCTACACCTTC

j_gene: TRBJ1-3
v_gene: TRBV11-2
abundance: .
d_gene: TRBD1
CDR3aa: CASSLVLGQGSGNTIYF
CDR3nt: TGTGCCAGCAGCTTAGTACTGGGACAGGGTTCTGGAAACACCATATATTTT

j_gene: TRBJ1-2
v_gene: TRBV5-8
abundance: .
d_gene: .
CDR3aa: CASSDGTGAIGYTF
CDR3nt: TGTGCCAGCAGCGATGGGACCGGGGCAATTGGCTACACCTTC

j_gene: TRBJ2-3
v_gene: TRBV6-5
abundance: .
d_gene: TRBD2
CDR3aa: CASGGLVVDTQYF
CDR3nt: TGTGCCAGCGGGGGACTAGTCGTAGATACGCAGTATTTT

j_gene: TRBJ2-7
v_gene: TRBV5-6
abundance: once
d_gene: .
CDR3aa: CASSLGRGTTYEQYF
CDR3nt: TGTGCCAGCAGCTTGGGCCGGGGGACCACCTACGAGCAGTACTTC

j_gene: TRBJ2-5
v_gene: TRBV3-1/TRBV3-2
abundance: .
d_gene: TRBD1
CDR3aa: CASSPSDRGDVETQYF
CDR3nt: TGTGCCAGCAGCCCTTCCGACAGGGGGGACGTGGAGACCCAGTACTTC

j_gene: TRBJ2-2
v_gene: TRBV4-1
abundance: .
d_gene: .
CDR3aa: CASSQEGTGDTGELFF
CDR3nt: TGCGCCAGCAGCCAAGAAGGGACTGGGGACACCGGGGAGCTGTTTTTT

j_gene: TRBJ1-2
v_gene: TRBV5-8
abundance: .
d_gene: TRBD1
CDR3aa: CASSLMGQGDGYTF
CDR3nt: TGTGCCAGCAGCTTGATGGGACAGGGAGATGGCTACACCTTC

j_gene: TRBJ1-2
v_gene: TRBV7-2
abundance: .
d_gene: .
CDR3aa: CASSLGRSNYGYTF
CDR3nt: TGTGCCAGCAGCTTAGGTCGATCTAACTATGGCTACACCTTC

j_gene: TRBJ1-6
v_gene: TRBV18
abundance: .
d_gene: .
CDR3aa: CASSPGVLGGNSPLHF
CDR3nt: TGTGCCAGCTCACCGGGGGTGTTGGGGGGGAATTCGCCCCTCCACTTT

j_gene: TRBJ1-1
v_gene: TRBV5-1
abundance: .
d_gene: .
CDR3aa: CASSVQGGNTEAFF
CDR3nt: TGCGCCAGCAGCGTTCAAGGGGGGAACACTGAAGCTTTCTTT

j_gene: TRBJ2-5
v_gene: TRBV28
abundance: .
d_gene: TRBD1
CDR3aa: CASSQYGGRRTGGRNEETQYF
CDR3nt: TGTGCCAGCAGTCAATATGGGGGGCGGCGGACAGGGGGACGTAACGAAGAGACCCAGTACTTC

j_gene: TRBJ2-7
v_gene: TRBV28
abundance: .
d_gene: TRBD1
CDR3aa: CASFDRGSYEQYF
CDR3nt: TGTGCCAGCTTCGACAGGGGCTCCTACGAGCAGTACTTC

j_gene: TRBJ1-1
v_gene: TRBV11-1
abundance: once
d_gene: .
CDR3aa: CASSLRVGVNTEAFF
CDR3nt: TGTGCCAGCAGCCTCAGGGTAGGGGTGAACACTGAAGCTTTCTTT

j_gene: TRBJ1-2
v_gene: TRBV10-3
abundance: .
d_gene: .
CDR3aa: CAISESRGGGYTF
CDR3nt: TGTGCCATCAGTGAGTCCAGGGGCGGTGGCTACACCTTC

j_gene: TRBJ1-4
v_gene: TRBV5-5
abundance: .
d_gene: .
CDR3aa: CASSLVAGEKLFF
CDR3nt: TGTGCCAGCAGCTTGGTGGCAGGAGAAAAACTGTTTTTT